The clone carrying this TCR beta chain was seen ten or more times. Its cognate antigen is unknown. CDR1 and CDR2 from the germline V gene are MNHEY and SVGEGT. The length of the CDR3 is 14 residues. With 6 bases removed from V and 6 bases from J, the gap between germline ends came to 17 bases. The data were obtained in a study of T cell repertoires in cytomegalovirus infection. Whole-study context: Carrying CMV and the relevant HLA type showed in public TCR beta signatures.

Study-wide results and caveats: Of the TCR beta families, the public ones yielded a cumulative frequency that identified carriers of CMV plus the relevant HLA.

TCRdb fed the reads into MiXCR, producing one record per CDR3 protein. The table includes approximately 110,000 distinct CDR3 sequences, around 9.1% detected once. This chain links TRBV6-2 or TRBV6-3 with TRBJ2-5, with a weak D call TRBD2 (6 bases). Sequenced sample: PBMCs, sequenced either directly or after in vitro stimulation (not recorded which). The clonotype originates from a human donor in good health (CMV status not recorded). Some clones in this sample may be carry-over from other donors' samples. Here the CDR3 reads CASSLRGSSQTQYF. For the CDR3, the DNA is TGTGCCAGCAGCTTACGGGGGTCTAGCCAGACCCAGTACTTC.